The sequence of this T cell receptor beta chain was determined in a study of blood T cell repertoires in COVID-19. Whole-study context: COVID-19 samples from acute and convalescent phases originated in the United States, Italy and Spain. In each case, the material was cDNA or gDNA derived from T cells, B-cell-depleted T cells, or PBMCs.

V was pared by 8 bases and J by 5 bases, with 13 bases of the junction left unmatched. This CDR3 has 16 residues. The V gene's germline CDR1 is WSHSY and CDR2 SAAADI. Original data processing: Amplification of reference gene primers provided the estimated nucleated cell counts. Sequenced by immunoSEQ multiplex PCR; TCRdb stores in-frame clones only, minus some. D and trimming come from the DNA, and the V and J calls and clone size come from that table. The top ten hold about 9.4% of the sample, which has just under 150,000 clones, about 83% seen once. This sequence joins TRBV10-2 and TRBJ2-1; 9 bases are shared with TRBD1. The sequence derives from a woman aged 45-60 years with active or convalescent COVID-19. Source material: peripheral blood. The CDR3 sequence: CASALGYRDRDNEQFF. CDR3 sequence (DNA): TGCGCCAGCGCGCTAGGCTACCGGGACAGGGACAATGAGCAGTTCTTC.